The present entry profiles one T cell receptor (beta chain) with its context. What it binds is not known. Sequencing used immunoSEQ multiplex PCR; TCRdb keeps in-frame clones, though not all of them. Of roughly 130,000 clones in the sample, about four fifths were seen once. The CDR3 is 12 residues long. The germline V gene has CDR1 SGHDN and CDR2 FVKESK. This sample was included in a study of a mutant IDH1 vaccine in newly diagnosed glioma. Time point: week 11, during vaccination. All doses held 300 ug of mutant IDH1 20-mer peptide, with topical imiquimod. The specimen comprised PBMCs, sampled from a glioma patient whose treatment included an IDH1 peptide vaccine. This receptor was obtained from a man aged 40-49 years with glioma. The gene calls are TRBV14 and TRBJ2-5; D is ambiguous. The closer fit of TRBJ2-7 to the DNA end suggests the J call may be wrong. The CDR3 is CASSPFPYEQYF. Here the CDR3 DNA reads TGTGCCAGCAGCCCGTTCCCATACGAGCAGTACTTC.